A single sample is the source of the 24 T cell receptor beta chains below, sequenced in a study of human T cells and chemical hapten exposure. The time point here: patch test 2, 6 weeks after DPC sensitization. Treatment noted: therapeutic diphenylcyclopropenone sensitization with weekly scalp DPC. TCRdb recomputed calls from the RACE reads with MiXCR, one row per CDR3 protein. The sample yields some 82,000 distinct CDR3 sequences, more than 6.5% seen once. The sequencing used whole blood, collected in connection with sensitization to the hapten diphenylcyclopropenone (DPC). These receptors originate from a woman younger than 45 with alopecia areata. Some clones in this sample may be carry-over from other donors' samples.

The table lists this clonotype with many counts. The J gene is TRBJ2-5, the V gene TRBV7-3; D is possibly TRBD1 or TRBD2 (5 bases each). V lost 2 bases and J 1 base, leaving 11 bases between the germline ends. This CDR3 region has 15 residues. The germline V gene has CDR1 SGHTA and CDR2 FQGTGA. The CDR3 nucleotides read TGTGCCAGCAGCTTAGGGGCGGGCCTCCAAGAGACCCAGTACTTC. Translating gives CASSLGAGLQETQYF.

This clonotype was detected ten times or more. The chain recombines TRBV12-3 or TRBV12-4 with TRBJ2-3, with D hard to call. V shed 3 bases and J shed 5 bases, with 9 bases lying between them. The CDR3 length is 13 residues. The CDR3 here is CASSFRSRDTQYF. CDR3 coding DNA: TGTGCCAGCAGTTTTAGGTCGCGAGATACGCAGTATTTT.

This clonotype showed up many times. V gene TRBV16 combines with J gene TRBJ2-1, with 8 positions matching TRBD1. The CDR3 covers 17 residues. Germline lookup yields CDR1 KGHSY and CDR2 FQNENV. The V segment lost 1 base and the J segment 3 bases; nucleotides outside the gene matches: 8. CDR3 region: CASSQYLDRVYYNEQFF. CDR3 in DNA: TGTGCCAGCAGCCAATATCTGGACAGGGTTTACTACAATGAGCAGTTCTTC.

Ten or more counts support this clonotype. The chain couples TRBV29-1 to TRBJ2-3; 9 bases align to TRBD1. Unmatched junction bases numbered 9, after V lost 7 bases and J lost 7 bases. Germline V CDR1 and CDR2: SQVTM, ANQGSEA. This CDR3 spans 13 amino acids. CDR3 nucleotides: TGCAGCGCCACACAGGGGGCGCCGAATACGCAGTATTTT. Translation gives CSATQGAPNTQYF.

The DNA for the CDR3 is TGCAGCGTTGAAGAGCAGGGGGGCACTGAAGCTTTCTTT. This translates into CSVEEQGGTEAFF. The V and J genes are TRBV29-1 and TRBJ1-1; TRBD1 matches 7 bases. CDR1 is SQVTM, CDR2 ANQGSEA, per germline. With V trimmed by 0 bases and J by 4 bases, 2 bases remained unmatched. The CDR3 spans 13 residues.

This clonotype was counted at least ten times. The chain couples TRBV2 to TRBJ1-1, with no clear D. The CDR3 extends over 14 amino acids. Trimming took off 6 bases at V and 4 bases at J, with 15 bases between the two ends. The germline V gene has CDR1 SNHLY and CDR2 FYNNEI. CDR3 DNA sequence: TGTGCCAGCAGGACTGGTTTGGGCGGCACTGAAGCTTTCTTT. Amino acids: CASRTGLGGTEAFF.

This clonotype turned up a few times. The CDR3 sequence is CASTIGQGGGYTF. CDR3 DNA sequence: TGTGCCAGCACCATTGGGCAGGGCGGTGGCTACACCTTC. V and J are TRBV12-3 or TRBV12-4 and TRBJ1-2; D might be TRBD1 (5 bases). The CDR3 is 13 amino acids. Trimming removed 7 bases from V and 7 bases from J, with 16 bases in between.

This chain uses TRBV5-1 with TRBJ2-2; D is undetermined. The CDR3 is 15 residues long. Looked up from germline, CDR1 is SGHRS and CDR2 is YFSETQ. Trimming shortened V by 0 bases and J by 1 base, and 7 bases separated the two germline ends. CDR3 DNA sequence: TGCGCCAGCAGCTTGGGGGCCCTGAACACCGGGGAGCTGTTTTTT. The encoded protein is CASSLGALNTGELFF.

This clonotype was found many times. This chain links TRBV18 with TRBJ2-7, with D maybe TRBD1 (5 bases). The CDR3 spans 14 residues. With 2 bases removed from V and 4 bases from J, the gap between germline ends came to 12 bases. The germline V gene encodes CDR1 KGHSH and CDR2 LQKENI. CDR3 nucleotides: TGTGCCAGCTCACCAATCACAGGACCTTACGAGCAGTACTTC. Residues: CASSPITGPYEQYF.

This clonotype was seen a handful of times. The chain carries TRBV29-1 and TRBJ1-2; possible D gene TRBD1, 6 bases. CDR3 size: 14 residues. The V end lost 3 bases, the J end lost 8 bases, and 19 bases lay between the germline ends. CDR1 is SQVTM, CDR2 ANQGSEA, per germline. In nucleotides, the CDR3 is TGCAGCGTTGACGGCTGGGGGCGAGTAGGAGGCTACACCTTC. This translates into CSVDGWGRVGGYTF.

With regard to this clonotype: Since a much larger clone is just one base distant, this may be a read error. CDR3 region: CASTRGEDYDYTF. For the CDR3, the DNA is TGTGCCAGCACCCGCGGAGAAGACTATGACTACACCTTC. The rearrangement joins TRBV6-5 to TRBJ1-2, with D unresolved. This CDR3 contains 13 residues. CDR1 MNHEY and CDR2 SVGAGI come from the germline V gene.

This clonotype appeared a few times. This chain connects TRBV7-9 to TRBJ1-1; 7 nucleotides match TRBD1. The length of the CDR3 is 18 residues. The germline V gene encodes CDR1 SEHNR and CDR2 FQNEAQ (reference sequence). The V gene end was trimmed by 4 bases and the J gene end by 1 base; junction bases not matched to a gene: 15. The CDR3 region has the DNA TGTGCCAGCAGCTCCTTGGACAGGATTCCAGATTCGAACACTGAAGCTTTCTTT. Its translation is CASSSLDRIPDSNTEAFF.

This chain joins TRBV19 and TRBJ1-3, with D possibly matching TRBD1 (6 bases). The CDR3 loop spans 14 amino acids. V was clipped by 9 bases and J by 2 bases, with 14 bases between them. The germline CDR1 and CDR2 sequences are LNHDA and SQIVND (reference sequence). The CDR3 region has the DNA TGTGCCAGCCGATTTACAGGGACTGGAAACACCATATATTTT. This codes for CASRFTGTGNTIYF.

This chain joins TRBV10-3 and TRBJ2-5; no clear D gene. Germline V gene sequence: CDR1 ENHRY, CDR2 SYGVKD. The V end lost 7 bases, the J end lost 0 bases, and 9 bases lay between the germline ends. The CDR3 runs 13 residues. The CDR3 bases are TGTGCCATCACGAGCTCGTACCAAGAGACCCAGTACTTC. Its translation is CAITSSYQETQYF.

For this clonotype: A much larger clone differs from this one at a single base, so this may be a read error. The gene calls are TRBV20-1 and TRBJ1-2; no definite D call. V shed 4 bases and J shed 0 bases, with 15 bases lying between them. The germline CDR1 and CDR2 sequences are DFQATT and SNEGSKA (reference sequence). The CDR3 contains 15 residues. Here the CDR3 reads CSAKDKEGSNYGYTF. For the CDR3, the DNA is TGCAGTGCTAAAGATAAGGAGGGTTCTAACTATGGCTACACCTTC.

This clonotype has a count of ten or more. The chain is built from TRBV6-5 and TRBJ2-1, with 11 bases identical to TRBD2. V trimming: 6 bases; J trimming: 6 bases; junction bases outside the gene matches: 7. Germline assignment: CDR1 MNHEY and CDR2 SVGAGI. The CDR3 extends over 15 amino acids. The CDR3 here is CASSDPSGGINEQFF. Here the CDR3 DNA reads TGTGCCAGCAGCGATCCTAGCGGGGGGATCAATGAGCAGTTCTTC.

This clonotype was seen more than once but under ten times. The CDR3 nucleotides read TGTGCCAGCAGTTTATCCCGTGATATTGAAAAACTGTTTTTT. It translates to CASSLSRDIEKLFF. The chain links TRBV27 to TRBJ1-4; D gene unclear. CDR3 length: 14 residues. Germline V gene lookup returns CDR1 MNHEY and CDR2 SMNVEV (reference sequence). With 0 bases removed from V and 7 bases from J, the gap between germline ends came to 9 bases.

This clonotype came up many times. V gene TRBV6-6 combines with J gene TRBJ1-5; 8 nucleotides line up with TRBD1. CDR1 and CDR2 (germline): MNHNY, SVGAGI (reference sequence). CDR3 length: 15 residues. V shed 5 bases, J shed 2 bases, and the junction held 5 bases outside the gene matches. CDR3 loop: CASSEQGGGNQPQHF. The CDR3 region has the DNA TGTGCCAGCAGTGAACAGGGGGGCGGCAATCAGCCCCAGCATTTT.

V and J are TRBV5-5 and TRBJ1-3; maybe TRBD1 (5 bases). Germline V CDR1 and CDR2: SGHKS, YYEKEE (reference sequence). The CDR3 length is 12 residues. The V and J ends lost 5 bases and 6 bases respectively, with 9 bases between them. CDR3 protein: CASRAGTNTIYF. The CDR3 coding sequence is TGTGCCAGCAGAGCCGGGACAAACACCATATATTTT.

The chain recombines TRBV12-3 or TRBV12-4 with TRBJ2-2, with D uncertain. Trimming pared 7 bases from V and 0 bases from J, leaving 9 bases between. This CDR3 is 14 amino acids long. CDR3 DNA: TGTGCCAGCAACCTACAGTCGAACACCGGGGAGCTGTTTTTT. As protein: CASNLQSNTGELFF.

This clonotype was seen at least ten times. The V and J genes are TRBV12-3 or TRBV12-4 and TRBJ1-1, with a tentative D call TRBD1 (6 bases). This CDR3 is built from 14 residues. V was shortened by 2 bases and J by 4 bases, with 11 bases between the two germline ends. The CDR3 here is CASSLTQGLTEAFF. The CDR3 DNA sequence: TGTGCCAGCAGTTTAACCCAGGGGCTCACTGAAGCTTTCTTT.

This chain links TRBV5-6 with TRBJ1-1; D might be TRBD1 (6 bases). Deletions cut 2 bases from V and 0 bases from J, with 11 bases between. Germline V lookup: CDR1 SGHDT, CDR2 YYEEEE. This CDR3 has 15 amino acids. This CDR3 reads CASSLQGPLNTEAFF. The DNA for the CDR3 is TGTGCCAGCAGCTTACAGGGACCTCTGAACACTGAAGCTTTCTTT.

The chain carries TRBV2 and TRBJ2-2; a possible D gene is TRBD2 (5 bases). V was shortened by 7 bases and J by 5 bases, with 14 bases between the two germline ends. From germline, CDR1 is SNHLY and CDR2 FYNNEI. The CDR3 runs to 14 residues. CDR3 DNA: TGTGCCAGCATGAATTTGGACTGGACCGGGGAGCTGTTTTTT. This codes for CASMNLDWTGELFF.

This clonotype was seen at least ten times. The genes are TRBV5-1 and TRBJ2-3; no definite D call. The V gene's germline CDR1 is SGHRS and CDR2 YFSETQ. Trimming removed 0 bases from V and 3 bases from J, with 11 bases in between. The CDR3 runs to 15 residues. Here the CDR3 reads CASSLDGSITDTQYF. The CDR3 DNA reads TGCGCCAGCAGCTTGGATGGCTCCATAACAGATACGCAGTATTTT. The full variable domain, in which reference TRBV5-1 and TRBJ2-3 provide the parts outside the CDR3, is KAGVTQTPRYLIKTRGQQVTLSCSPISGHRSVSWYQQTPGQGLQFLFEYFSETQRNKGNFPGRFSGRQFSNSRSEMNVSTLELGDSALYLCASSLDGSITDTQYFGPGTRLTVL.